This TCR beta chain was obtained from a study of T cell responses to AZD1222 COVID-19 vaccine. Whole-study results and caveats: AZD1222 recipients seropositive at baseline numbered only 5 or 6.

Sequencing was performed with immunoSEQ multiplex PCR; in TCRdb, only in-frame clones are kept and a portion is missing. This table holds around 50,000 clones, under 90% found once. As concerns this clone: The antigen is undetermined.

The germline CDR1 and CDR2 sequences are SGHNT and YYREEE (reference sequence). V was cut by 0 bases and J by 0 bases, with 7 bases left in between. This CDR3 has 16 amino acids. The chain uses TRBV5-4 and TRBJ1-6, with no clear D. The receptor was derived from an adult in good health. The sequencing here drew on peripheral blood, taken on day 0 of AZD1222 vaccination. CDR3 nucleotide sequence: TGTGCCAGCAGCTTGGACCGAGCCTCCTATAATTCACCCCTCCACTTT. Translation gives CASSLDRASYNSPLHF.